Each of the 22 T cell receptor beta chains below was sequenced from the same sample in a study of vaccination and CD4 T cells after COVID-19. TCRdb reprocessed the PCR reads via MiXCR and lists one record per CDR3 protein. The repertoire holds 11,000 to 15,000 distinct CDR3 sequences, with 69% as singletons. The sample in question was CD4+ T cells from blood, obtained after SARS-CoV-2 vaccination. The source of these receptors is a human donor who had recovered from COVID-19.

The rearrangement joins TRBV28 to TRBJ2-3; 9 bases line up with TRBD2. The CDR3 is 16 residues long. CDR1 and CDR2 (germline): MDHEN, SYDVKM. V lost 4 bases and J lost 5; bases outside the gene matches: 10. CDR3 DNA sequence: TGTGCCAGCAGTTCTTTAGCGGGGGCCACCGGAGATACGCAGTATTTT. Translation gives CASSSLAGATGDTQYF.

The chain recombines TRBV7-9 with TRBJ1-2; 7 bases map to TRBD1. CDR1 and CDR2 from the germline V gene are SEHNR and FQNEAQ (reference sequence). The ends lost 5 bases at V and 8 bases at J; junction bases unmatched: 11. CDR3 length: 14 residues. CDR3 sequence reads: CASSPGRGSSGYTF. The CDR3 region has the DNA TGTGCCAGCAGCCCCGGCAGGGGGAGTTCCGGCTACACCTTC.

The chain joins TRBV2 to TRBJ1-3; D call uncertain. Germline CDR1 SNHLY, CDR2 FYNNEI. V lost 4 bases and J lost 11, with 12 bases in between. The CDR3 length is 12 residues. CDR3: CASSATRPPIYF. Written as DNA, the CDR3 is TGTGCCAGCAGTGCCACGAGGCCCCCCATATATTTT.

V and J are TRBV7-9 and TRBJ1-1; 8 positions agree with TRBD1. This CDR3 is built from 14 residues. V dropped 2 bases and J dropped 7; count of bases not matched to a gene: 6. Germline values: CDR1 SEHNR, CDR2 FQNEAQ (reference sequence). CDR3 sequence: CASSLQGAMGEAFF. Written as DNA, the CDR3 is TGTGCCAGCAGCTTACAGGGGGCAATGGGTGAAGCTTTCTTT.

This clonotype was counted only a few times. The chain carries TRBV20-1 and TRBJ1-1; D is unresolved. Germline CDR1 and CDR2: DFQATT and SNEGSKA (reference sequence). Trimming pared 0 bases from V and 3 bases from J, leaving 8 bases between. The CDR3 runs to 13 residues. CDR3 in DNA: TGCAGTGCTAGAGACGGCGGGGACACTGAAGCTTTCTTT. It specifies CSARDGGDTEAFF.

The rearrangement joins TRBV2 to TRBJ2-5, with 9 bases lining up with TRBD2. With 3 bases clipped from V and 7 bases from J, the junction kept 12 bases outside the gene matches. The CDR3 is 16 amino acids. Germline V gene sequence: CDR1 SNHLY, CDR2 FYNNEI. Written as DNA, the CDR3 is TGTGCCAGCAGTGAGAACTTTGCGGGAGGGCCGGCGACCCAGTACTTC. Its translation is CASSENFAGGPATQYF. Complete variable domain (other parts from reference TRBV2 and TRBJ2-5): EPEVTQTPSHQVTQMGQEVILRCVPISNHLYFYWYRQILGQKVEFLVSFYNNEISEKSEIFDDQFSVERPDGSNFTLKIRSTKLEDSAMYFCASSENFAGGPATQYFGPGTRLLVL.

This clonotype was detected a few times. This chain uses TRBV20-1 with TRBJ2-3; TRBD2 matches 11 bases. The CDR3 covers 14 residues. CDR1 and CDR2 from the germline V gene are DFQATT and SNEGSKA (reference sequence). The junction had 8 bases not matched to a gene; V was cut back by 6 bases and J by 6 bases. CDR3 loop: CSAPLAGDADTQYF. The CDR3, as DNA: TGCAGTGCGCCACTAGCGGGAGATGCGGATACGCAGTATTTT.

CDR3 in DNA: TGCGCCAGCAGCCAGGGGGCGCCTAACTATGGCTACACCTTC. Translation: CASSQGAPNYGYTF. The chain is built from TRBV5-1 and TRBJ1-2; 8 bases fit TRBD1. This CDR3 spans 14 amino acids. V was clipped by 4 bases and J by 0 bases; unmatched bases: 2. From germline, CDR1 is SGHRS and CDR2 YFSETQ.

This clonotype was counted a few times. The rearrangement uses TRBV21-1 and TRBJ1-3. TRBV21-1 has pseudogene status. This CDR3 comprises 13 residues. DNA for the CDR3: TGTGCCAGCAGCAAAGGGTCTGGAAACACCATATATTTT. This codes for CASSKGSGNTIYF.

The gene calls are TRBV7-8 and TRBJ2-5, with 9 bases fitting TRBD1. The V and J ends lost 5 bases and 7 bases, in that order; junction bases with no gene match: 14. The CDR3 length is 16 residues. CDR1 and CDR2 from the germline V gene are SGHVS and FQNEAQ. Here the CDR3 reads CASSKIQGARIWTQYF. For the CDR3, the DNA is TGTGCCAGCAGCAAGATACAGGGGGCGAGGATTTGGACCCAGTACTTC.

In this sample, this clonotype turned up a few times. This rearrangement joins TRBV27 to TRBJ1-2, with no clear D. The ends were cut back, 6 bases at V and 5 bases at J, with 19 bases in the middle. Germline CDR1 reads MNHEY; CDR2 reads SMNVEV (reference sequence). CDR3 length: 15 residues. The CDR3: CASSYMSSPIYGYTF. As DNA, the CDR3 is TGTGCCAGCAGCTATATGTCCAGCCCAATTTATGGCTACACCTTC.

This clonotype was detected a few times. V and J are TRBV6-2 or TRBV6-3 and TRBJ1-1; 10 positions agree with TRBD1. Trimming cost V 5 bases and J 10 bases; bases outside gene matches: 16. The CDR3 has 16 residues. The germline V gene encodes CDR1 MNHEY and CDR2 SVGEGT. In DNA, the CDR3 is TGTGCCAGCAGTCCCCCCGGGACAGGGGATATTCTTGTAGCTTTCTTT. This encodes CASSPPGTGDILVAFF.

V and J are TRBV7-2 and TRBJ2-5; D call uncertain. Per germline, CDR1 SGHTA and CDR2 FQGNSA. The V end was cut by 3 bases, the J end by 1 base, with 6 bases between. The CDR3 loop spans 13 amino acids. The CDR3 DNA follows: TGTGCCAGCAGCTTCGTCGTCCAAGAGACCCAGTACTTC. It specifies CASSFVVQETQYF.

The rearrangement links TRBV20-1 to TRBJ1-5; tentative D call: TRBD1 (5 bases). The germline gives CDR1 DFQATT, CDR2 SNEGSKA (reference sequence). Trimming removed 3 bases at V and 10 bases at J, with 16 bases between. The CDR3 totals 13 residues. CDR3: CSARAGLRGPQHF. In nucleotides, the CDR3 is TGCAGTGCTAGGGCAGGGCTTCGTGGACCCCAGCATTTT.

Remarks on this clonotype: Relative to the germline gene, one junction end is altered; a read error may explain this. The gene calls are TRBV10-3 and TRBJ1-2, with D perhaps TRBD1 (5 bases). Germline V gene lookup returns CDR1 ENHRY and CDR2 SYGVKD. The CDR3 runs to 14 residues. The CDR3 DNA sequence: TGTGCCATCAGGGCCTCGGGGGGTGAGAGGGAAATTGCCTTC. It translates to CAIRASGGEREIAF.

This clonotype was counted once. The CDR3 sequence is CASSSFYEQYF. As DNA, the CDR3 is TGTGCCAGCAGCAGTTTCTACGAGCAGTACTTC. The J gene is TRBJ2-7, the V gene TRBV7-2; no clear D gene. The CDR3 length is 11 residues. CDR1 is SGHTA, CDR2 FQGNSA, per germline. V lost 5 bases to trimming and J lost 3 bases, with 5 bases between them.

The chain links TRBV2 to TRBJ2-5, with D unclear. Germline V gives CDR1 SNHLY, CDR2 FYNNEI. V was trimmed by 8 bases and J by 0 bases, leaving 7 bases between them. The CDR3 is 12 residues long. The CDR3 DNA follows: TGTGCCAGCGCACGGAACCAAGAGACCCAGTACTTC. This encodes CASARNQETQYF.

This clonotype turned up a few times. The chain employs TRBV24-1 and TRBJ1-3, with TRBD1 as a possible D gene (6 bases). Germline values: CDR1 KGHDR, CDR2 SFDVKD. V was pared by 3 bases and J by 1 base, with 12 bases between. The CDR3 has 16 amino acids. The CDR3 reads CATSDTGFGSGNTIYF. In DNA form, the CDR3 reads TGTGCCACCAGTGATACAGGGTTCGGGTCTGGAAACACCATATATTTT.

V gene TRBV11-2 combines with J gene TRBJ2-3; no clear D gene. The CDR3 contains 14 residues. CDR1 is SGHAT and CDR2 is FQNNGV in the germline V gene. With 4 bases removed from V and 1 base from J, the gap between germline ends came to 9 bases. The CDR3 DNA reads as TGTGCCAGCAGCTCCAGTTGGGGCACAGATACGCAGTATTTT. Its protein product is CASSSSWGTDTQYF.

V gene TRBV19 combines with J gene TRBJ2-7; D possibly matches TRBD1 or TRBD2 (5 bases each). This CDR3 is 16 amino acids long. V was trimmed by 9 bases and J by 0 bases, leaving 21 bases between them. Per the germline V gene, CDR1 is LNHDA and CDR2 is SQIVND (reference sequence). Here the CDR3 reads CARLPTWDRPSYEQYF. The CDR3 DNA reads TGTGCCAGGCTACCGACCTGGGACCGACCCTCCTACGAGCAGTACTTC.

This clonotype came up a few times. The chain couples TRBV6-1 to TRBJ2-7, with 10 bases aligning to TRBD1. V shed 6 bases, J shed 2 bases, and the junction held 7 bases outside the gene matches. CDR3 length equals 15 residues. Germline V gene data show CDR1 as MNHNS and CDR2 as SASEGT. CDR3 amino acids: CASRRQGAKPYEQYF. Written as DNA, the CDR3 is TGTGCCAGCAGAAGACAGGGGGCGAAGCCCTACGAGCAGTACTTC.

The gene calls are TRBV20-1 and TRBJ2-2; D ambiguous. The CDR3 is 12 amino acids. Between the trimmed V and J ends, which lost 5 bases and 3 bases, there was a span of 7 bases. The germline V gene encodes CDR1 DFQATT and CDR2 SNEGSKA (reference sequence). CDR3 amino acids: CSAGPDTGELFF. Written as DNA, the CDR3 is TGCAGTGCTGGACCAGACACCGGGGAGCTGTTTTTT.